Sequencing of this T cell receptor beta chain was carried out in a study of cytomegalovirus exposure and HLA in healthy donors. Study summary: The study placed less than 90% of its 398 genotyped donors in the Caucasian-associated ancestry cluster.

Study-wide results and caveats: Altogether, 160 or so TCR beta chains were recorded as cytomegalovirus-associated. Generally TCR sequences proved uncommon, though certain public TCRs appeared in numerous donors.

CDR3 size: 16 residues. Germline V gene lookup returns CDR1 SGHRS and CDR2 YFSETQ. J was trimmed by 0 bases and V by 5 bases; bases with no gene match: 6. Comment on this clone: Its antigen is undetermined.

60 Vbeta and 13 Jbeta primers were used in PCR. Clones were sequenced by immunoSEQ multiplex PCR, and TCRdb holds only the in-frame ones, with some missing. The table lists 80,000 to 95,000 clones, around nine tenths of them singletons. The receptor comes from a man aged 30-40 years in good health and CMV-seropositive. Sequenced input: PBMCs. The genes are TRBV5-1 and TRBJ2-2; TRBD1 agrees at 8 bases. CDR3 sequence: CASRMGQATNTGELFF. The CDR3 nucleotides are TGCGCCAGCAGGATGGGACAGGCCACGAACACCGGGGAGCTGTTTTTT. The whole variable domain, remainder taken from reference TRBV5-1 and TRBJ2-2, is KAGVTQTPRYLIKTRGQQVTLSCSPISGHRSVSWYQQTPGQGLQFLFEYFSETQRNKGNFPGRFSGRQFSNSRSEMNVSTLELGDSALYLCASRMGQATNTGELFFGEGSRLTVL.